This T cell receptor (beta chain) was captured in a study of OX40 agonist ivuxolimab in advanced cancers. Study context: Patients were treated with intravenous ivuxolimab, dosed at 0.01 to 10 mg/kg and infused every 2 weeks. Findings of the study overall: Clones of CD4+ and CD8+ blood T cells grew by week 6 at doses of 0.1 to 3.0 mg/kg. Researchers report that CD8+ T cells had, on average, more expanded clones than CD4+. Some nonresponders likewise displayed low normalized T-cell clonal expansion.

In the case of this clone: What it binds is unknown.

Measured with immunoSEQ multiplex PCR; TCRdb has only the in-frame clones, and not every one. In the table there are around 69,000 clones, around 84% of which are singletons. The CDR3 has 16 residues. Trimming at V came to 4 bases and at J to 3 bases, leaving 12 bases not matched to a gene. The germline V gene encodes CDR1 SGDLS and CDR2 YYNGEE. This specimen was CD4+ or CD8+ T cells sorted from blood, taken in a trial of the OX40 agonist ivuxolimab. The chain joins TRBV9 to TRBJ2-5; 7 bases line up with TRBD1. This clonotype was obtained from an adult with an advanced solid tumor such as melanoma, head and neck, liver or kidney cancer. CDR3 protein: CASSSRPSTGKETQYF. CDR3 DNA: TGTGCCAGCAGCTCCCGGCCCTCGACAGGGAAAGAGACCCAGTACTTC.